A selection of T cell receptor beta chains follows, all from one sample in a study of blood T cells in healthy people across ages. TCRdb reprocessed the 5' RACE reads via MiXCR and lists one record per CDR3 protein. The table lists about 1.4 million distinct CDR3 sequences, approximately 60% of them singletons. Sequences were obtained from blood. Every receptor here comes from a man younger than 30 in good health. CDR3s include the opening cysteine and the closing phenylalanine or tryptophan.

v_call cdr3_aa
TRBV27 CASSIAPSYEQYF
TRBV24-1 CATSDPGGEQYF
TRBV29-1 CGVGPLLSYNEQFF
TRBV5-1 CASSLAGPNSNQPQHF
TRBV18 CASSPPTPGANVLTF
TRBV6-2/TRBV6-3 CASSGRPTAGELFF
TRBV4-1 CASSPVQGGYEQYF
TRBV20-1 CSATGRVYEQYF
TRBV5-6 CASSLFGLAGYEQYF
TRBV6-4 CASSESAAGPTDTQYF
TRBV18 CASSPPGSSETQYF
TRBV20-1 CSASPLAGRTDTQYF
TRBV28 CASNQVTAYEQYF
TRBV4-1 CASRPTSGRRVNGEQFF
TRBV29-1 CSGVTGGFTTSTDTQYF
TRBV20-1 CSASRQTPLYEQYF
TRBV29-1 CSVDAGGSYNEQFF
TRBV6-5 CASSYSQTNYGYTF
TRBV11-2 CASSLDFRDNEQFF
TRBV6-5 CASSSGGAGGYTF
TRBV20-1 CSAIPSGGLYNEQYF
TRBV7-8 CASSSGLRGGGGKLFF